The T cell receptor (beta chain) under discussion was sequenced for a study of cytomegalovirus exposure and HLA in healthy donors. Overall study context: Early released data had tens of millions of unique TCRs, all coming from HLA-typed donors.

Germline loops: CDR1 LNHDA, CDR2 SQIVND (reference sequence). The V segment lost 5 bases and the J segment 6 bases; nucleotides outside the gene matches: 13. The CDR3 length is 15 residues. Findings and caveats of the study: Per published accounts, TCR beta sequences correctly predicted the HLA-A and HLA-B alleles of most subjects. Published work reported that the classifier diagnosed cytomegalovirus status with high specificity and sensitivity.

The PCR ran on 60 Vbeta and 13 Jbeta primers. Produced via immunoSEQ multiplex PCR; TCRdb's table is partial and in-frame only. The sample has 150,000 or so clones; more than 60% are singletons. Healthy bone marrow donors supplied every sample. This clone appeared a single time. Its antigen is currently unknown. The source material was PBMCs. The gene calls are TRBV19 and TRBJ2-7; 7 bases agree with TRBD1. This sequence originates from a middle-aged man in good health and CMV-seropositive. The CDR3 DNA sequence: TGTGCCAGTAGTCTAAAGACAGGGTACCTCTCCGAGCAGTACTTC. This translates into CASSLKTGYLSEQYF. The full variable domain, rest sourced from reference TRBV19 and TRBJ2-7, is DGGITQSPKYLFRKEGQNVTLSCEQNLNHDAMYWYRQDPGQGLRLIYYSQIVNDFQKGDIAEGYSVSREKKESFPLTVTSAQKNPTAFYLCASSLKTGYLSEQYFGPGTRLTVT.